These 26 T cell receptor beta chains originate from one sample sequenced in a study of T cell clonality in common variable immunodeficiency. Sequenced by immunoSEQ multiplex PCR; TCRdb stores in-frame clones only, minus some. The sample contains about 60,000 clones, none occurring once; 1.5% to 2% lies in the top ten. The sequenced sample consisted of peripheral blood mononuclear cells. The source of these receptors is a person aged 18 to 75 in good health.

This clone was recorded many times. Read coverage stops 3 residues before the CDR3 terminus; the germline J gene supplies the remainder. The chain is built from TRBV18 and TRBJ1-1, with 8 bases matching TRBD1. This CDR3 spans 16 amino acids. V lost 5 bases to trimming and J lost 2 bases; unmatched junction nucleotides: 10. Germline loops: CDR1 KGHSH, CDR2 LQKENI. The CDR3 bases that were read are TGTGCCAGCTCAGAACAGACAGGGGTTGGTAACACTGAA. Its translation: CASSEQTGVGNTE. The whole CDR3 region reads CASSEQTGVGNTEAFF.

The table lists this clone with many counts. The CDR3 goes on 3 residues after the read ends, and that part is filled in from the germline J gene. The V and J genes are TRBV19 and TRBJ1-1; perhaps TRBD1 as D (5 bases). Trimming removed 5 bases from V and 5 bases from J, with 9 bases in between. This CDR3 spans 12 amino acids. Germline CDR1 LNHDA, CDR2 SQIVND (reference sequence). CDR3 loop: CASSPGGTEAFF. The CDR3 DNA, read in part, is TGTGCCAGTAGTCCGGGGGGGACTGAA.

This clone was recorded at least ten times. The read ends 3 residues early relative to the CDR3; the germline J gene fills the gap. The J gene is TRBJ2-3, the V gene TRBV5-1, with 10 nucleotides matching TRBD2. Germline CDR1 and CDR2: SGHRS and YFSETQ. This CDR3 contains 16 residues. V lost 1 base and J lost 5; bases outside the gene matches: 7. The part of the CDR3 DNA that was read is TGCGCCAGCAGCTTGAGCCGTGGACTAGCGGAAGATACG. Translated, it gives CASSLSRGLAEDT. The entire CDR3 sequence reads CASSLSRGLAEDTQYF.

In this sample, this clone turned up many times. Read sequence stops 3 residues before the CDR3 end, and the germline J gene provides the missing end. J is TRBJ2-6 and V is TRBV20-1; D remains ambiguous. Germline assignment: CDR1 DFQATT and CDR2 SNEGSKA (reference sequence). V was shortened by 0 bases and J by 1 base, with 7 bases between the two germline ends. The CDR3 length is 15 residues. CDR3 DNA, as far as it was read: TGCAGTGCTAGAGATCCAGGATCTGGGGCCAACGTC. Amino acids: CSARDPGSGANV. The whole CDR3 is CSARDPGSGANVLTF.

This clone was detected ten times or more. Read sequence stops 3 residues before the CDR3 end, and the germline J gene provides the missing end. The rearrangement uses TRBV2 and TRBJ2-4; D may be TRBD1 (5 bases). Germline assignment: CDR1 SNHLY and CDR2 FYNNEI. V was cut by 3 bases and J by 0 bases, with 9 bases left in between. The CDR3 runs 15 residues. CDR3 protein: CASSDTGLAKNIQYF. The sequenced part of the CDR3 DNA is TGTGCCAGCAGTGATACAGGTCTAGCCAAAAACATT. Full variable domain (remainder filled in from reference TRBV2 and TRBJ2-4): EPEVTQTPSHQVTQMGQEVILRCVPISNHLYFYWYRQILGQKVEFLVSFYNNEISEKSEIFDDQFSVERPDGSNFTLKIRSTKLEDSAMYFCASSDTGLAKNIQYFGAGTRLSVL.

This clone was observed at least ten times. The read finishes 3 residues shy of the CDR3 end, and the germline J gene is used to complete it. J is TRBJ2-7 and V is TRBV5-1; TRBD1 agrees at 7 bases. The CDR3 extends over 14 amino acids. V was clipped by 4 bases and J by 3 bases; unmatched bases: 7. CDR1 is SGHRS and CDR2 is YFSETQ in the germline V gene. CDR3 in amino acids: CASSPTGTDYEQYF. The sequenced part of the CDR3 DNA is TGCGCCAGCAGCCCGACCGGGACAGACTACGAG.

This clone was recorded many times. The sequence runs out 3 residues before the end of the CDR3; the remainder is reconstructed from the germline J gene. The V and J genes are TRBV28 and TRBJ2-7; D not resolved. Germline CDR1 is MDHEN and CDR2 is SYDVKM. V shed 1 base and J shed 3 bases, with 10 bases lying between them. This CDR3 has 14 amino acids. The CDR3 region is CASSLLTADYEQYF. CDR3 DNA (partial): TGTGCCAGCAGTTTATTAACAGCAGACTACGAG.

This clone was counted many times. The CDR3 is cut off 3 residues early in the read; its end comes from the germline J gene. V gene TRBV20-1 combines with J gene TRBJ2-5, with D possibly matching TRBD1 (5 bases). Per germline, CDR1 DFQATT and CDR2 SNEGSKA (reference sequence). The CDR3 has 10 residues. The sequenced part of the CDR3 DNA is TGCAGCGCCTCAGGGGAGACC. Amino acid sequence: CSASGET. The whole CDR3 protein reads CSASGETQYF.

Ten or more counts support this clone. Read sequence stops 3 residues before the CDR3 end, and the germline J gene provides the missing end. The V and J genes are TRBV24-1 and TRBJ2-3; 7 bases map to TRBD2. The CDR3 totals 16 residues. Unmatched junction bases numbered 9, after V lost 3 bases and J lost 4 bases. CDR1 KGHDR and CDR2 SFDVKD come from the germline V gene. CDR3 DNA, as far as it was read: TGTGCCACCAGTGATGCTGGCGGGAGAGATCCAGATACG. Translation gives CATSDAGGRDPDT. Given in full, the CDR3 is CATSDAGGRDPDTQYF.

This clone occurred many times. The CDR3 end falls 3 residues outside the read, so it is completed with the germline J gene. This chain connects TRBV18 to TRBJ1-1; TRBD1 might be the D (5 bases). From germline, CDR1 is KGHSH and CDR2 LQKENI. The CDR3 spans 15 residues. Trimming left V 0 bases short and J 1 base short, with 9 bases between. The CDR3 reads CASSPPGGRNTEAFF. CDR3 DNA, as far as it was read: TGTGCCAGCTCACCACCGGGGGGGAGGAACACTGAA.

This clone has ten or more counts. Coverage ceases 3 residues before the CDR3 finishes, and the germline J gene fills in the end. The genes are TRBV20-1 and TRBJ2-7; 13 bases map to TRBD2. V shed 3 bases and J 4 bases; nucleotides not matched to a gene: 15. The length of the CDR3 is 18 residues. Germline loops: CDR1 DFQATT, CDR2 SNEGSKA (reference sequence). The CDR3 reads CSASSSTTSGRVWYEQYF. The part of the CDR3 DNA that was read is TGCAGTGCTAGCTCTTCAACTACTAGCGGGAGGGTCTGGTACGAG.

This clone was observed many times. The read is 3 residues too short to cover the CDR3 end, so that end is filled in from the germline J gene. The chain couples TRBV20-1 to TRBJ2-3; TRBD2 matches 10 bases. The CDR3 has 15 residues. Germline trimming cut 2 bases from V and 4 bases from J; bases unmatched to any gene: 6. Germline V gene data show CDR1 as DFQATT and CDR2 as SNEGSKA (reference sequence). The DNA read from the CDR3 is TGCAGTGCTAGAAGCCTAGCGGGAGCCCCAGATACG. Encoded protein: CSARSLAGAPDT. The entire CDR3 protein reads CSARSLAGAPDTQYF.

This clone came up a few times. The DNA ends 3 residues before the CDR3 does, and the rest of the CDR3 is filled in from the germline J gene. The V call is TRBV7-9, the J call TRBJ2-1; D is undetermined. CDR1 and CDR2 (germline): SEHNR, FQNEAQ (reference sequence). Deletions cut 6 bases from V and 1 base from J, with 10 bases between. This CDR3 is 14 amino acids long. This CDR3 reads CASSKVGSYNEQFF. CDR3 bases read: TGTGCCAGCAGTAAAGTAGGGTCCTACAATGAG. The entire variable domain, with the rest obtained from reference TRBV7-9 and TRBJ2-1, is as follows: DTGVSQNPRHKITKRGQNVTFRCDPISEHNRLYWYRQTLGQGPEFLTYFQNEAQLEKSRLLSDRFSAERPKGSFSTLEIQRTEQGDSAMYLCASSKVGSYNEQFFGPGTRLTVL.

This clone was seen ten or more times. Coverage ceases 3 residues before the CDR3 finishes, and the germline J gene fills in the end. The chain joins TRBV18 to TRBJ2-7; TRBD2 matches 8 bases. With 3 bases clipped from V and 1 base from J, the junction kept 5 bases outside the gene matches. CDR3 length equals 15 residues. CDR1 is KGHSH, CDR2 LQKENI, per germline. The CDR3 sequence: CASSPREAISYEQYF. CDR3 bases read: TGTGCCAGCTCACCGCGGGAGGCCATATCCTACGAG.

This clone was recorded many times. Read sequence stops 3 residues before the CDR3 end, and the germline J gene provides the missing end. The chain links TRBV30 to TRBJ2-7; D uncertain. V lost 2 bases to trimming and J lost 2 bases, with 16 bases between them. The CDR3 totals 15 residues. Germline V gene lookup returns CDR1 GTSNPN and CDR2 SVGIG (reference sequence). Partial CDR3 DNA: TGTGCCTGGAGTCCTCCACCCTACGTAGCCTACGAG. Translation gives CAWSPPPYVAYE. The full CDR3 is CAWSPPPYVAYEQYF.

This clone appeared many times. The CDR3 end is not reached by the read, which stops 3 residues before it; the germline J gene fills it in. The genes are TRBV5-1 and TRBJ1-2; D ambiguous. V was clipped by 2 bases and J by 0 bases, with 8 bases between them. The CDR3 consists of 14 residues. CDR1 and CDR2 from the germline V gene are SGHRS and YFSETQ. This CDR3 is CASSFETPNYGYTF. Partial CDR3 DNA: TGCGCCAGCAGCTTCGAGACACCTAACTATGGC.

This clone was observed at least ten times. Read data end 3 residues before the CDR3 end; the end is taken from the germline J gene. The chain carries TRBV20-1 and TRBJ2-4, with 13 bases lining up with TRBD2. CDR3 length equals 13 residues. The trim removed 6 bases at V and 9 bases at J, leaving 5 bases unmatched. The germline V gene encodes CDR1 DFQATT and CDR2 SNEGSKA (reference sequence). The CDR3 sequence is CSARTSGSSIQYF. Partial CDR3 DNA: TGCAGTGCGCGGACTAGCGGGAGTAGCATT.

This clone was observed at least ten times. From the germline J gene comes the end of the CDR3, since the read stops 3 residues before it. The J gene is TRBJ2-1, the V gene TRBV29-1; tentatively, D is TRBD2 (5 bases). Trimming removed 2 bases at V and 4 bases at J, with 12 bases between. From germline, CDR1 is SQVTM and CDR2 ANQGSEA. The CDR3 spans 14 residues. The CDR3 DNA, read in part, is TGCAGCGTTGAACAGTTAGCGCAATACAATGAG. This sequence encodes CSVEQLAQYNE. In full, the CDR3 is CSVEQLAQYNEQFF.

This clone was recorded many times. Sequencing ends 3 residues short of the CDR3 end; the germline J gene provides the rest. This chain uses TRBV2 with TRBJ1-6; a possible D gene is TRBD1 (6 bases). CDR3 length equals 14 residues. Looked up from germline, CDR1 is SNHLY and CDR2 is FYNNEI. Trimming pared 3 bases from V and 9 bases from J, leaving 12 bases between. The CDR3 here is CASSERRGGSPLHF. CDR3 bases read: TGTGCCAGCAGTGAGAGGAGGGGGGGTTCACCC.

This clone showed up just a few times. The read ends 3 residues shy of where the CDR3 ends; the end is completed using the germline J gene. This chain joins TRBV29-1 and TRBJ1-2, with TRBD1 matching 12 bases. CDR3 length: 16 residues. Germline V gives CDR1 SQVTM, CDR2 ANQGSEA. Germline trimming cut 2 bases from V and 1 base from J; bases unmatched to any gene: 5. The CDR3 loop reads CSVELGQGAGNYGYTF. The DNA read from the CDR3 is TGCAGCGTTGAATTGGGACAGGGGGCCGGTAACTATGGC.

This clone was recorded at least ten times. Read sequence stops 3 residues before the CDR3 end, and the germline J gene provides the missing end. The rearrangement uses TRBV4-1 and TRBJ2-3; TRBD2 matches 8 bases. V was pared by 8 bases and J by 6 bases, with 16 bases of the junction left unmatched. CDR1 and CDR2 from the germline V gene are MGHRA and YSYEKL. CDR3 length: 16 amino acids. Incomplete CDR3 DNA: TGCGCCAGCCGCGAGTATAGCGGGACCTCCGGGGATACG. Amino acid sequence: CASREYSGTSGDT. The complete CDR3 reads CASREYSGTSGDTQYF.

This clone was recorded at least ten times. The DNA ends 3 residues before the CDR3 does, and the rest of the CDR3 is filled in from the germline J gene. The chain combines TRBV10-1 with TRBJ2-4, with D perhaps matching TRBD1 (6 bases). Germline V gene data show CDR1 as WNHNN and CDR2 as SYGVQD (reference sequence). This CDR3 comprises 13 residues. V shed 9 bases and J shed 0 bases, with 9 bases lying between them. The CDR3 DNA, read in part, is TGCGCCAGAAAGGGGGTAGCCAAAAACATT. Amino acid sequence: CARKGVAKNI. The CDR3 reads in full as CARKGVAKNIQYF.

This clone was seen at least ten times. The read ends 3 residues early relative to the CDR3; the germline J gene fills the gap. This sequence joins TRBV20-1 and TRBJ2-1, with D perhaps TRBD2 (5 bases). The V gene's germline CDR1 is DFQATT and CDR2 SNEGSKA (reference sequence). V was shortened by 4 bases and J by 2 bases, with 9 bases between the two germline ends. There are 13 residues in the CDR3. The CDR3 reads CSATSIAYNEQFF. Incomplete CDR3 DNA: TGCAGTGCTACTAGCATCGCCTACAATGAG.

In regard to this clone: The read halts 3 residues ahead of the CDR3 end, with the missing end drawn from the germline J gene. The chain couples TRBV11-1 to TRBJ2-2; 8 bases line up with TRBD1. Germline V gives CDR1 SGHAT, CDR2 FQDESV (reference sequence). This CDR3 contains 14 residues. J gave up 4 bases and V 5 bases, and 3 bases lay outside the gene matches. The part of the CDR3 DNA that was read is TGTGCCAGCAGCCAGACAGGGGCCACCGGGGAG. This codes for CASSQTGATGE. The full CDR3 protein is CASSQTGATGELFF.

In regard to this clone: The read comes to an end 3 residues before the CDR3 does, leaving the germline J gene to fill in the end. The genes are TRBV7-9 and TRBJ2-3; unclear D gene. Trimming left V 8 bases short and J 0 bases short, with 12 bases between. CDR3 size: 14 residues. Germline-derived CDR1 and CDR2 are SEHNR and FQNEAQ (reference sequence). The CDR3 region is CASRNKGSTDTQYF. Partial CDR3 DNA: TGTGCCAGCCGGAATAAGGGTAGCACAGATACG.

In this sample, this clone turned up many times. The CDR3 extends 3 residues past the end of the read, so its final part is completed from the germline J gene. V is TRBV15 and J is TRBJ1-2; tentative D call: TRBD1 (5 bases). CDR1 is LNHNV, CDR2 YYDKDF, per germline (reference sequence). Trimming pared 1 base from V and 2 bases from J, leaving 11 bases between. This CDR3 is built from 15 residues. The CDR3 bases that were read are TGTGCCACCAGCAGAGCTGGGACTTACAACTATGGC. Translating gives CATSRAGTYNYG. The entire CDR3 protein reads CATSRAGTYNYGYTF.